This T cell receptor beta chain was sequenced in a study of CD8+ T cells in alopecia areata. The wider study: Twice a day, 5 to 10 mg of oral tofacitinib was administered to treated patients. Overall study findings and caveats: Tofacitinib significantly reduced both scalp clonality and expanded CD8+ clones among the top 100.

The CDR3 has 16 residues. Trimming removed 1 base from V and 2 bases from J, with 14 bases in between. Germline CDR1 and CDR2: MGHRA and YSYEKL. Treatment given: oral pan-JAK inhibitor, 5-10 mg twice daily. Only a few counts were recorded for this clone. Antigen: not known. The authors extracted RNA and reverse transcribed it into cDNA as the sequencing template. Libraries were prepared by immunoSEQ multiplex PCR; TCRdb keeps only in-frame clonotypes and omits some of them. The sample has some 120,000 clones, roughly 57% seen once. The J gene is TRBJ2-5, the V gene TRBV4-1; D perhaps matches TRBD1 (5 bases). The source is a human donor with alopecia areata. The specimen comprised CD4+ T cells sorted from blood, sampled at week 4, from a patient treated with tofacitinib. The CDR3 DNA reads TGCGCCAGCAGCCAAGCTCAAGGGGCCGGTCAAGAGACCCAGTACTTC. Translation gives CASSQAQGAGQETQYF.